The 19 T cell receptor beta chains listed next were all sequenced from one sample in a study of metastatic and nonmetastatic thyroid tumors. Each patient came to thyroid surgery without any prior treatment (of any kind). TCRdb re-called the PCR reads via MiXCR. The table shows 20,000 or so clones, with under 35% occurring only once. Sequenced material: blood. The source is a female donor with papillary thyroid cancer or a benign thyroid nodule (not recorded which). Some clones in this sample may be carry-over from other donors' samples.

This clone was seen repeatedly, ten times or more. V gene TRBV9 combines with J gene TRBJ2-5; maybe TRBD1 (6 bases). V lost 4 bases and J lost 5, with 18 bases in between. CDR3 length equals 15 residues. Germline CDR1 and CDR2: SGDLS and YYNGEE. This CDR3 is CASSPRGRDMETQYF. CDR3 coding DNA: TGTGCCAGCAGCCCGAGGGGCCGGGACATGGAGACCCAGTACTTC.

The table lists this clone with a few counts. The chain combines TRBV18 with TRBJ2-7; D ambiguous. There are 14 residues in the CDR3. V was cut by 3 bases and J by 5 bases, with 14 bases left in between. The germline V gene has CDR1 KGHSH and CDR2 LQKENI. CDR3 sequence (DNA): TGTGCCAGCTCACCGTCTACGCGCATTAACGAGCAGTACTTC. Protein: CASSPSTRINEQYF.

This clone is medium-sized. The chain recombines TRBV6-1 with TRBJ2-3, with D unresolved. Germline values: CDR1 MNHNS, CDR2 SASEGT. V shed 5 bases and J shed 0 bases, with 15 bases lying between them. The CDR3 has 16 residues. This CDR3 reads CASSSRSHSSTDTQYF. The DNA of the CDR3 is TGTGCCAGCAGTTCCCGGTCCCATTCTAGCACAGATACGCAGTATTTT.

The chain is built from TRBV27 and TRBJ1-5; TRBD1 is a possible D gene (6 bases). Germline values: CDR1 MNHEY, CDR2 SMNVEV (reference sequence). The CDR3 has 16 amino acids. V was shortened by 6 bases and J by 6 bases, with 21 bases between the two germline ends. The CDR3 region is CASRPSGTRTLQPQHF. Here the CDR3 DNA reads TGTGCCAGCAGACCTTCCGGGACACGGACCCTTCAGCCCCAGCATTTT.

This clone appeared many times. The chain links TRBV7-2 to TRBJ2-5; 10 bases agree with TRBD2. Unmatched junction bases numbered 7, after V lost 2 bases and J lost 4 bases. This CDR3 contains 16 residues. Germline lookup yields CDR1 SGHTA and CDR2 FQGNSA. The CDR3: CASSLWPSGSGETQYF. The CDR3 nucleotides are TGTGCCAGCAGCTTATGGCCTAGCGGGAGTGGAGAGACCCAGTACTTC. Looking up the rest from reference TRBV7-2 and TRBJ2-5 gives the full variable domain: GAGVSQSPSNKVTEKGKDVELRCDPISGHTALYWYRQSLGQGLEFLIYFQGNSAPDKSGLPSDRFSAERTGGSVSTLTIQRTQQEDSAVYLCASSLWPSGSGETQYFGPGTRLLVL.

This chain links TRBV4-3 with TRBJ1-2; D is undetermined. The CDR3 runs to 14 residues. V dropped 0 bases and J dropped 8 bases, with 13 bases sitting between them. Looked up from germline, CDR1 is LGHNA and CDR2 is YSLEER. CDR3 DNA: TGCGCCAGCAGCCAAGACCATAGGGCGCGCGGCTACACCTTC. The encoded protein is CASSQDHRARGYTF.

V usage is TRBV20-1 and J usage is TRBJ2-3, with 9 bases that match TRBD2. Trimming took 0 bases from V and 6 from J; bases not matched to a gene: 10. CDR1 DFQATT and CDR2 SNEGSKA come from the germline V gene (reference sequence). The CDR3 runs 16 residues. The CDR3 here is CSAREGSGGRGDTQYF. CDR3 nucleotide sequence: TGCAGTGCTAGAGAAGGTAGCGGGGGCCGCGGGGATACGCAGTATTTT.

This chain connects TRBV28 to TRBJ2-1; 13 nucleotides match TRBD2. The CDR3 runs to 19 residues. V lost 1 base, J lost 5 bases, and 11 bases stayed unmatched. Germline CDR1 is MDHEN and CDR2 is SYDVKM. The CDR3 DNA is TGTGCCAGCAGTTTATTTTGGACTAGCGGGAGTAGACGGCACAATGAGCAGTTCTTC. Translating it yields CASSLFWTSGSRRHNEQFF.

The CDR3 coding sequence is TGTGCCAGGAGCCCGACAGGGGGCAATCAGCCCCAGCATTTT. This codes for CARSPTGGNQPQHF. V gene TRBV6-1 combines with J gene TRBJ1-5; the match to TRBD1 covers 8 bases. The CDR3 loop spans 14 amino acids. Germline V gene data show CDR1 as MNHNS and CDR2 as SASEGT. V shed 9 bases and J 2 bases; nucleotides not matched to a gene: 6.

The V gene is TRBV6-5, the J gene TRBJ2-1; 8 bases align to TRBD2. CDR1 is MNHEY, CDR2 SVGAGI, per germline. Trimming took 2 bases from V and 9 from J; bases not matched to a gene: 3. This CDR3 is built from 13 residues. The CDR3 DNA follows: TGTGCCAGCAGTTACCGGGGGGGGATTGAGCAGTTCTTC. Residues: CASSYRGGIEQFF.

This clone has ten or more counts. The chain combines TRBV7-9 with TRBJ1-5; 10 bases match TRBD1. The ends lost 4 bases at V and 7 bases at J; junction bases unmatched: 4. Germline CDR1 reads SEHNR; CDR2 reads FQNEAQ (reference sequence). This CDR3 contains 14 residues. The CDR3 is CASSSGTGVQPQHF. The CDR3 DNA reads TGTGCCAGCAGCTCCGGGACAGGGGTGCAGCCCCAGCATTTT.

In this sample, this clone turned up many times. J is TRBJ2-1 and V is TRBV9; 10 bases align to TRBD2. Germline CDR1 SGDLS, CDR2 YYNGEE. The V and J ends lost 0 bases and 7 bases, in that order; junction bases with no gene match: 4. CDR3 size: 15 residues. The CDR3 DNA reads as TGTGCCAGCAGCGTAGCTCTAGCGGGAGAGAATGAGCAGTTCTTC. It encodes CASSVALAGENEQFF.

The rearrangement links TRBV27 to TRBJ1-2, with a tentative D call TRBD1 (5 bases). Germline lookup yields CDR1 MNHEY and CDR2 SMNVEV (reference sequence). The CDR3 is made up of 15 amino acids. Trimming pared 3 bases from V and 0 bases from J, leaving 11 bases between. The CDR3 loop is CASSLDQQANYGYTF. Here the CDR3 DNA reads TGTGCCAGCAGTTTGGACCAACAGGCTAACTATGGCTACACCTTC.

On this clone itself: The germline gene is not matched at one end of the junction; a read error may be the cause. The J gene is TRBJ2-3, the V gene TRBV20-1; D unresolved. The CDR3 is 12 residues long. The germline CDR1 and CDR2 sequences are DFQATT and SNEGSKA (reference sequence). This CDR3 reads CSARVGSDTQYF. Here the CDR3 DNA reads TGCAGTGCCCGGGTGGGGTCAGATACGCAGTATTTC.

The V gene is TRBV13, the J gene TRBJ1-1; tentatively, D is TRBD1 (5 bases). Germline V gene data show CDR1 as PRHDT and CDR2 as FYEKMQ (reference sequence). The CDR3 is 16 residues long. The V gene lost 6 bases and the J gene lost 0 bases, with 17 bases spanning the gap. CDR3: CASSPPGGWLNTEAFF. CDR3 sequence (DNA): TGTGCCAGCAGTCCTCCCGGGGGGTGGTTGAACACTGAAGCTTTCTTT.

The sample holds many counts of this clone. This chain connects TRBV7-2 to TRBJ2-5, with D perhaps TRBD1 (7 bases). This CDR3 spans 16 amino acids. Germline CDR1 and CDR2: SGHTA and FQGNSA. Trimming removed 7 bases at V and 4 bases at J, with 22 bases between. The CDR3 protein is CASNYRTGGGRETQYF. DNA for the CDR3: TGTGCCAGCAACTACCGGACAGGAGGGGGTAGAGAGACCCAGTACTTC.

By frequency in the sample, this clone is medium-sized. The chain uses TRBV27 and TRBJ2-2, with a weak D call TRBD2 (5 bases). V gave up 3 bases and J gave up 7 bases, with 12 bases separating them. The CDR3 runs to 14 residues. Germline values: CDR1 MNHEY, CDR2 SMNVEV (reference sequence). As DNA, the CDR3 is TGTGCCAGCAGTTTCGCCGGGGTTGGCGGGGAGCTGTTTTTT. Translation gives CASSFAGVGGELFF.

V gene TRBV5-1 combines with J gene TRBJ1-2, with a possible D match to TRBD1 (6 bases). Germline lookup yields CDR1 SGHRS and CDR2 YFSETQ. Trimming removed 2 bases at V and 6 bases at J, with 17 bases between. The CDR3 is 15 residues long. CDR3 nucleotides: TGCGCCAGCAGCTTACGATCGACAGGCGACCATGGCTACACCTTC. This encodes CASSLRSTGDHGYTF.

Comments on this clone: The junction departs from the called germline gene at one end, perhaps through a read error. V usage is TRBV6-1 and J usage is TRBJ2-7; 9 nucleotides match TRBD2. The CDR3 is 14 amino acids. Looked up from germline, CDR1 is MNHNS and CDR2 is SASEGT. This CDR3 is CASRTSGGAYEPYF. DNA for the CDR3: TGTGCCAGCAGGACTAGCGGTGGGGCCTACGAGCCGTACTTC.